These T cell receptor beta chains were read from a single sample in a study of blood T cell repertoires in COVID-19. Generated by immunoSEQ multiplex PCR, the TCRdb table keeps only in-frame clones and is missing some. The table lists about 160,000 clones, 87% of them singletons. Sequencing used peripheral blood. These TCRs come from a woman aged 55-75 years who had recovered from COVID-19. The CDR3 runs from the conserved cysteine through the conserved F or W. A D gene is named only where the DNA matches it firmly. Some rows have no size entry. The others give once, few or many, or a class for an expanded clone.

-	-	TRBV28	TRBJ2-5	CASSNTGGRVETQYF	TGTGCCAGCAGTAATACGGGGGGCAGGGTAGAGACCCAGTACTTC
TRBD2	-	TRBV11-2	TRBJ2-3	CASSLLPLAGVDDTQYF	TGTGCCAGCAGCTTACTCCCCCTAGCGGGGGTTGATGATACGCAGTATTTT
TRBD2	-	TRBV9	TRBJ2-3	CASSTWTSGADTQYF	TGTGCCAGCAGCACTTGGACTAGCGGGGCAGATACGCAGTATTTT
-	-	TRBV28	TRBJ2-1	CASGGGTRTQFF	TGTGCCAGCGGGGGGGGGACAAGGACGCAGTTCTTC
-	-	TRBV13	TRBJ2-3	CASSLIDTDTQYF	TGTGCCAGCAGCTTGATAGACACAGATACGCAGTATTTT
TRBD2	-	TRBV20-1	TRBJ2-3	CSASGGLATDTQYF	TGCAGTGCTAGTGGGGGACTAGCAACAGATACGCAGTATTTT
TRBD2	-	TRBV5-1	TRBJ2-3	CASSLDGTITDTQYF	TGCGCCAGCAGCTTGGACGGGACTATCACAGATACGCAGTATTTT
TRBD1	-	TRBV5-1	TRBJ2-7	CASSRDRGVGDEQYF	TGCGCCAGCAGCCGCGACAGGGGAGTCGGGGACGAGCAGTACTTC
-	-	TRBV6-5	TRBJ2-1	CASSYGADPGNEQFF	TGTGCCAGCAGTTACGGGGCGGACCCCGGCAATGAGCAGTTCTTC
-	once	TRBV7-6	TRBJ2-7	CASSVGQIPSYEQYF	TGTGCCAGCAGCGTTGGACAGATCCCCTCCTACGAGCAGTACTTC
-	once	TRBV11-1	TRBJ2-7	CASSSYLNEQYF	TGTGCCAGCAGCTCGTATTTAAACGAGCAGTACTTC
-	-	TRBV3-1/TRBV3-2	TRBJ1-5	CASSQMTGSNQPQHF	TGTGCCAGCAGCCAAATGACGGGAAGCAATCAGCCCCAGCATTTT
TRBD1	-	TRBV4-2	TRBJ1-4	CASSPQGGFEEKLFF	TGTGCCAGCAGCCCTCAGGGGGGCTTCGAAGAAAAACTGTTTTTT
TRBD1	-	TRBV6-5	TRBJ1-6	CASSSTGTGSPLHF	TGTGCCAGCAGTTCGACAGGGACAGGTTCACCCCTCCACTTT
-	-	TRBV20-1	TRBJ1-2	CSASVGTNYGYTF	TGCAGTGCTAGTGTGGGCACCAACTATGGCTACACCTTC
-	once	TRBV30	TRBJ1-5	CAWSSREDQPQHF	TGTGCCTGGAGTAGCAGGGAAGATCAGCCCCAGCATTTT
TRBD1	-	TRBV18	TRBJ2-2	CASSPGDRPTGELFF	TGTGCCAGCTCACCGGGGGACAGACCCACCGGGGAGCTGTTTTTT
-	-	TRBV5-1	TRBJ2-1	CASSLAPQAQVSYNEQFF	TGCGCCAGCAGCTTGGCCCCACAGGCGCAAGTATCCTACAATGAGCAGTTCTTC
-	many	TRBV7-9	TRBJ1-3	CASSSTETGNTIYF	TGTGCCAGCAGCTCGACAGAGACTGGAAACACCATATATTTT
-	-	TRBV6-4	TRBJ2-1	CASSDSGLAHEQFF	TGTGCCAGCAGTGACTCCGGGCTAGCCCATGAGCAGTTCTTC
-	-	TRBV6-6	TRBJ2-1	CASSLLFRQFF	TGTGCCAGCAGCTTACTGTTTCGGCAGTTCTTC
TRBD1	-	TRBV5-8	TRBJ2-3	CASESDRDWFGTDTQYF	TGTGCCAGCGAGTCGGACAGGGATTGGTTTGGCACAGATACGCAGTATTTT
TRBD1	-	TRBV19	TRBJ1-1	CASSFGTVNTEAFF	TGTGCCAGTAGTTTTGGGACAGTGAACACTGAAGCTTTCTTT
TRBD1	-	TRBV4-2	TRBJ1-1	CASSQDVADRAFMNTEAFF	TGTGCCAGCAGCCAAGATGTGGCGGACAGGGCTTTCATGAACACTGAAGCTTTCTTT
-	-	TRBV5-1	TRBJ1-2	CASSLYVQGYGYTF	TGCGCCAGCAGCTTGTACGTGCAGGGGTATGGCTACACCTTC
TRBD2	once	TRBV5-1	TRBJ2-5	CASSQRVTSGARRETQYF	TGCGCCAGCAGCCAGCGAGTGACTAGCGGGGCCCGGCGAGAGACCCAGTACTTC
-	-	TRBV11-3	TRBJ2-3	CASSQSLAPDTQYF	TGTGCCAGCAGCCAAAGCTTAGCGCCAGATACGCAGTATTTT
TRBD1	few	TRBV9	TRBJ2-1	CASSLDRDEQFF	TGTGCCAGCAGTTTGGACAGGGATGAGCAGTTCTTC
-	-	TRBV5-8	TRBJ1-2	CASSTQLTGNYGYTF	TGTGCCAGCAGCACCCAATTAACAGGGAACTATGGCTACACCTTC
TRBD2	-	TRBV27	TRBJ2-1	CASSPLAGGHNEQFF	TGTGCCAGCAGCCCTCTAGCGGGGGGCCACAATGAGCAGTTCTTC
TRBD2	-	TRBV5-1	TRBJ2-3	CASSSAPLAGVTDTQYF	TGCGCCAGCAGCTCGGCACCTTTAGCGGGGGTCACAGATACGCAGTATTTT
TRBD2	-	TRBV2	TRBJ2-2	CASSAGLAGESAIGELFF	TGTGCCAGCAGTGCTGGACTAGCGGGGGAATCGGCGATCGGGGAGCTGTTTTTT
-	-	TRBV5-1	TRBJ1-1	CASSLGGGYMNTEAFF	TGCGCCAGCAGCTTGGGGGGCGGATACATGAACACTGAAGCTTTCTTT
-	-	TRBV19	TRBJ2-4	CASSIENIQYF	TGTGCCAGTAGTATCGAAAACATTCAGTACTTC
TRBD1	few	TRBV28	TRBJ1-5	CASKPGQGLVQPQHF	TGTGCCAGCAAACCGGGACAGGGCCTAGTTCAGCCCCAGCATTTT
TRBD1	-	TRBV24-1	TRBJ2-1	CATSDLGQGLYNEQFF	TGTGCCACCAGTGACCTGGGACAGGGGCTCTACAATGAGCAGTTCTTC
TRBD1	-	TRBV19	TRBJ2-5	CASSMITGGETQYF	TGTGCCAGTAGTATGATAACAGGGGGAGAGACCCAGTACTTC
-	once	TRBV6-6	TRBJ1-6	CASWFGGPANSPLHF	TGTGCCAGTTGGTTCGGGGGGCCGGCGAATTCACCCCTCCACTTT
-	-	TRBV6-5	TRBJ2-6	CASRDSHSGANVLTF	TGTGCCAGCAGGGACAGCCACTCTGGGGCCAACGTCCTGACTTTC
TRBD1	-	TRBV28	TRBJ2-7	CASSATGGSSYEQYF	TGTGCCAGCAGCGCCACAGGGGGAAGCTCCTACGAGCAGTACTTC
-	-	TRBV28	TRBJ2-7	CASSSQGLIPAYEQYF	TGTGCCAGCAGTTCTCAGGGGCTGATCCCCGCCTACGAGCAGTACTTC
TRBD2	-	TRBV19	TRBJ2-7	CASSINGGSDEQYF	TGTGCCAGTAGTATAAACGGGGGGTCGGACGAGCAGTACTTC